The 17 T cell receptor beta chains listed next were all sequenced from one sample in a study of OX40 agonist ivuxolimab in advanced cancers. TCRdb keeps only in-frame clones here, not all; method: immunoSEQ multiplex PCR. The table has around 77,000 clones, 85% seen once. The sample here was CD4+ or CD8+ T cells sorted from blood, taken in a trial of the OX40 agonist ivuxolimab. All receptors come from an adult with an advanced solid tumor such as melanoma, head and neck, liver or kidney cancer.

This rearrangement joins TRBV7-2 to TRBJ1-1, with 12 bases that match TRBD1. The CDR3 is 14 amino acids. Germline CDR1 and CDR2: SGHTA and FQGNSA. The V segment lost 7 bases and the J segment 11 bases; nucleotides outside the gene matches: 11. The CDR3 bases are TGTGCCAGCAACCCGGGACAGGGGGCACTGGGGGCTTTCTTT. Translating it yields CASNPGQGALGAFF.

This rearrangement joins TRBV5-1 to TRBJ1-4, with a tentative D call TRBD1 (6 bases). V lost 4 bases and J 3 bases, leaving 16 bases between the germline ends. This CDR3 spans 16 amino acids. The germline V gene encodes CDR1 SGHRS and CDR2 YFSETQ. The CDR3 region has the DNA TGCGCCAGCAGCAACCGGGGCAGGGGATCTAATGAAAAACTGTTTTTT. This gives the protein CASSNRGRGSNEKLFF.

The rearrangement uses TRBV5-1 and TRBJ1-5; TRBD1 might be the D (5 bases). The V end was cut by 3 bases, the J end by 1 base, with 5 bases between. Germline CDR1 SGHRS, CDR2 YFSETQ. The CDR3 contains 13 residues. CDR3: CASSWDSNQPQHF. The CDR3 nucleotides are TGCGCCAGCAGCTGGGACAGCAATCAGCCCCAGCATTTT.

V and J are TRBV5-1 and TRBJ2-5; 10 nucleotides line up with TRBD2. The CDR3 is made up of 15 amino acids. Germline V lookup: CDR1 SGHRS, CDR2 YFSETQ. The J segment lost 5 bases and the V segment lost 0 bases, leaving 4 bases of the junction unmatched. The CDR3 sequence is CASSLGSGGAETQYF. The CDR3, as DNA: TGCGCCAGCAGCTTGGGAAGCGGGGGGGCCGAGACCCAGTACTTC.

This rearrangement joins TRBV2 to TRBJ1-3; 8 nucleotides agree with TRBD1. The CDR3 runs 14 residues. Per germline, CDR1 SNHLY and CDR2 FYNNEI. The J segment lost 5 bases and the V segment lost 9 bases, leaving 9 bases of the junction unmatched. This chain's CDR3 is CARSSGGSRNTIYF. CDR3 bases: TGTGCCAGGTCGTCAGGGGGCTCGCGAAACACCATATATTTT.

The chain combines TRBV6-5 with TRBJ2-7, with TRBD1 identical over 8 bases. Looked up from germline, CDR1 is MNHEY and CDR2 is SVGAGI. The CDR3 is made up of 15 amino acids. Germline trimming cut 0 bases from V and 2 bases from J; bases unmatched to any gene: 3. CDR3 residues: CASSYSDRVTYEQYF. CDR3 nucleotide sequence: TGTGCCAGCAGTTACTCGGACAGGGTAACCTACGAGCAGTACTTC.

The chain couples TRBV6-5 to TRBJ2-3; no reliable D call. V was pared by 7 bases and J by 1 base, with 9 bases between. The CDR3 extends over 13 amino acids. Germline V gives CDR1 MNHEY, CDR2 SVGAGI. Here the CDR3 reads CASKALGTDTQYF. The CDR3 DNA sequence: TGTGCCAGCAAAGCTTTGGGCACAGATACGCAGTATTTT.

The V call is TRBV7-8, the J call TRBJ2-2; possible D gene TRBD1, 6 bases. CDR1 and CDR2 (germline): SGHVS, FQNEAQ. The CDR3 has 14 amino acids. Trimming cost V 4 bases and J 4 bases, with 10 bases left between them. The CDR3 spells CASSWTVSTGELFF. In DNA form, the CDR3 reads TGTGCCAGCAGCTGGACAGTTTCCACCGGGGAGCTGTTTTTT.

The genes are TRBV18 and TRBJ1-4; no firm D call. The germline V and J ends were trimmed by 0 bases and 2 bases, with 13 bases remaining between them. Germline CDR1 is KGHSH and CDR2 is LQKENI. The CDR3 is 17 residues long. The CDR3 region is CASSPPLSSGTNEKLFF. In DNA form, the CDR3 reads TGTGCCAGCTCACCACCTCTATCCTCGGGTACTAATGAAAAACTGTTTTTT. Filled out from reference TRBV18 and TRBJ1-4, the complete variable domain reads NAGVMQNPRHLVRRRGQEARLRCSPMKGHSHVYWYRQLPEEGLKFMVYLQKENIIDESGMPKERFSAEFPKEGPSILRIQQVVRGDSAAYFCASSPPLSSGTNEKLFFGSGTQLSVL.

The J gene is TRBJ1-5, the V gene TRBV6-5; the match to TRBD1 covers 7 bases. The trim removed 6 bases at V and 0 bases at J, leaving 5 bases unmatched. Germline assignment: CDR1 MNHEY and CDR2 SVGAGI. This CDR3 has 15 amino acids. The CDR3: CASRPGQISNQPQHF. CDR3 in DNA: TGTGCCAGCAGACCGGGACAGATTAGCAATCAGCCCCAGCATTTT.

The gene calls are TRBV27 and TRBJ1-5; 8 nucleotides align to TRBD1. CDR1 and CDR2 from the germline V gene are MNHEY and SMNVEV (reference sequence). With V trimmed by 2 bases and J by 6 bases, 6 bases remained unmatched. This CDR3 is built from 15 residues. CDR3: CASSLNRGSLQPQHF. The CDR3 bases are TGTGCCAGCAGTTTAAACAGGGGGTCCCTTCAGCCCCAGCATTTT.

The chain has TRBV5-6 and TRBJ2-7, with D tentatively TRBD1 (5 bases). The CDR3 runs 14 residues. The V gene's germline CDR1 is SGHDT and CDR2 YYEEEE. V lost 2 bases, J lost 0 bases, and 9 bases lay in between. DNA for the CDR3: TGTGCCAGCAGCTTAGGGGCCCCCTCCTACGAGCAGTACTTC. Encoded protein: CASSLGAPSYEQYF.

This clone was seen a single time. This chain uses TRBV20-1 with TRBJ2-3, with D hard to call. The length of the CDR3 is 11 residues. V lost 4 bases and J 5 bases, leaving 7 bases between the germline ends. Germline-derived CDR1 and CDR2 are DFQATT and SNEGSKA (reference sequence). The CDR3 DNA sequence: TGCAGTGCTACCTTTTTAGATACGCAGTATTTT. Encoded protein: CSATFLDTQYF.

This chain joins TRBV6-6 and TRBJ1-1; 12 nucleotides line up with TRBD1. CDR1 is MNHNY and CDR2 is SVGAGI in the germline V gene (reference sequence). V lost 8 bases, J lost 5 bases, and 9 bases stayed unmatched. The CDR3 has 15 residues. CDR3 sequence: CASCWGQGARTEAFF. In DNA, the CDR3 is TGTGCCAGCTGTTGGGGACAGGGGGCTAGGACTGAAGCTTTCTTT.

The chain combines TRBV4-1 with TRBJ2-7; 7 bases are a match to TRBD1. The CDR3 spans 17 residues. Germline V lookup: CDR1 MGHRA, CDR2 YSYEKL. With 4 bases clipped from V and 4 bases from J, the junction kept 16 bases outside the gene matches. CDR3 DNA sequence: TGCGCCAGCAGCCGGACTGTCTCCGGGACAGAAGCTTACGAGCAGTACTTC. Translation: CASSRTVSGTEAYEQYF.

The V gene is TRBV11-2, the J gene TRBJ1-5, with unresolved D. CDR3 length equals 13 residues. Trimming removed 0 bases at V and 4 bases at J, with 4 bases between. CDR1 is SGHAT, CDR2 FQNNGV, per germline. The CDR3 DNA sequence: TGTGCCAGCAGCTTAGATCGAAATCAGCCCCAGCATTTT. Its translation: CASSLDRNQPQHF.

This chain links TRBV5-1 with TRBJ2-7; D not certain. Germline CDR1 reads SGHRS; CDR2 reads YFSETQ. This CDR3 comprises 12 residues. V was trimmed by 0 bases and J by 1 base, leaving 2 bases between them. The CDR3 nucleotides read TGCGCCAGCAGCTTGGAGTCCTACGAGCAGTACTTC. Translating gives CASSLESYEQYF.